Each of the 26 T cell receptor beta chains below was sequenced from the same sample in a study of identical twins. TCRdb re-called the 5' RACE reads through MiXCR, storing one row per CDR3 protein. This sample carries 1.5 million to 2 million distinct CDR3 sequences, around 33% of them seen once, and the ten largest clones take roughly 0.3%. Specimen: cord blood. The source is a newborn girl in good health.

CDR3 sequence reads: CASSLAYDQGTEAFF. CDR3 nucleotide sequence: TGTGCCAGCAGCTTAGCGTATGACCAGGGCACTGAAGCTTTCTTT. The chain carries TRBV7-6 and TRBJ1-1; D is possibly TRBD1 (5 bases). The germline gives CDR1 SGHVS, CDR2 FNYEAQ. The CDR3 contains 15 residues. Trimming took 0 bases from V and 4 from J, leaving 12 bases between them.

This rearrangement joins TRBV7-9 to TRBJ1-4; possible D gene TRBD1, 6 bases. The CDR3 consists of 14 residues. CDR1 is SEHNR and CDR2 is FQNEAQ in the germline V gene (reference sequence). The germline V and J ends were trimmed by 11 bases and 0 bases, with 13 bases remaining between them. The CDR3 spells CACVAGATNEKLFF. CDR3 in DNA: TGTGCCTGCGTGGCAGGGGCAACTAATGAAAAACTGTTTTTT.

V gene TRBV20-1 combines with J gene TRBJ2-3, with D possibly being TRBD2 (6 bases). CDR1 is DFQATT, CDR2 SNEGSKA, per germline (reference sequence). CDR3 length: 14 residues. Trimming left V 2 bases short and J 1 base short, with 10 bases between. CDR3 protein: CSARPTRGTDTQYF. The CDR3, as DNA: TGCAGTGCTAGACCGACTAGGGGCACAGATACGCAGTATTTT.

V usage is TRBV2 and J usage is TRBJ1-1; D gene uncertain. CDR3 length: 12 amino acids. The germline V and J ends were trimmed by 5 bases and 7 bases, with 11 bases remaining between them. Germline V lookup: CDR1 SNHLY, CDR2 FYNNEI. The CDR3 protein is CASSPGRLEAFF. CDR3 nucleotide sequence: TGTGCCAGCAGTCCTGGACGGCTTGAAGCTTTCTTT.

J is TRBJ2-7 and V is TRBV12-3 or TRBV12-4; D remains unclear. The CDR3 extends over 15 amino acids. V gave up 6 bases and J gave up 0 bases, with 15 bases separating them. CDR3 nucleotides: TGTGCCAGCAGCCGGCACGTCAGGAGCTCCTACGAGCAGTACTTC. This gives the protein CASSRHVRSSYEQYF.

Comment on this clonotype: The junction and the germline gene differ at one end; a read error may be behind it. The gene calls are TRBV2 and TRBJ2-7, with D uncertain. The germline gives CDR1 SNHLY, CDR2 FYNNEI. This CDR3 contains 18 residues. For the CDR3, the DNA is TGTGCCAGCAGTGACCTCCCGGGCAGGTCCCCTTACTCCTACCAGCAGTACTTC. As protein: CASSDLPGRSPYSYQQYF.

In its sample, this clonotype was seen many times. The V and J genes are TRBV18 and TRBJ1-2; D call uncertain. Germline lookup yields CDR1 KGHSH and CDR2 LQKENI. V was trimmed by 1 base and J by 4 bases, leaving 7 bases between them. This CDR3 region has 13 residues. For the CDR3, the DNA is TGTGCCAGCTCACCACGCGACGGCTATGGCTACACCTTC. Amino acid sequence: CASSPRDGYGYTF.

This clonotype was found a few times. The chain employs TRBV20-1 and TRBJ2-3; D is perhaps TRBD1 (6 bases). The CDR3 consists of 14 residues. The germline V gene encodes CDR1 DFQATT and CDR2 SNEGSKA (reference sequence). The germline V and J ends were trimmed by 0 bases and 9 bases, with 16 bases remaining between them. The CDR3 nucleotides are TGCAGTGCTAGAGATCGCCTACAGGGAATAACGCAGTATTTT. Its translation: CSARDRLQGITQYF.

The sample holds a few counts of this clonotype. The chain combines TRBV12-3 or TRBV12-4 with TRBJ1-6; D remains unclear. The germline V and J ends were trimmed by 3 bases and 2 bases, with 8 bases remaining between them. The CDR3 sequence is 15 residues long. DNA for the CDR3: TGTGCCAGCAGTTTGAGCAGGACCTATAATTCACCCCTCCACTTT. It specifies CASSLSRTYNSPLHF.

J is TRBJ2-7 and V is TRBV21-1; TRBD1, the D gene given by the table, was not confirmed from the DNA. TRBV21-1 constitutes a pseudogene. The CDR3 has 16 residues. In DNA form, the CDR3 reads TGTGCCAGCAGCAATCCCCTGGGATTGGCTATCTACGAGCAGTACTTC. Its protein is CASSNPLGLAIYEQYF.

This chain links TRBV12-3 or TRBV12-4 with TRBJ2-1; maybe TRBD2 (6 bases). The end of the DNA aligns better with TRBJ2-7, so the J call may be wrong. The CDR3 covers 22 residues. The CDR3 coding sequence is TGTGCCAGCAGTTTACATAGAAGCGGGCTCTACCCTCGGAGCCCCTCCTACAATGAGCAGTACTTC. Protein product: CASSLHRSGLYPRSPSYNEQYF.

This clonotype has just one count. V and J are TRBV7-9 and TRBJ2-6; D ambiguous. Between the trimmed V and J ends, which lost 6 bases and 0 bases, there was a span of 15 bases. There are 17 residues in the CDR3. CDR1 SEHNR and CDR2 FQNEAQ come from the germline V gene (reference sequence). The chain's CDR3 is CASREDFRFSGANVLTF. The CDR3 nucleotides are TGTGCCAGCAGAGAAGACTTTCGGTTCTCTGGGGCCAACGTCCTGACTTTC.

The chain has TRBV20-1 and TRBJ2-5, with D unresolved. The DNA end lines up better with TRBJ2-7; the J call may be wrong. Germline lookup yields CDR1 DFQATT and CDR2 SNEGSKA (reference sequence). The CDR3 loop spans 15 amino acids. This CDR3 reads CSASWRRTPDYEQYF. The DNA of the CDR3 is TGCAGTGCTAGCTGGCGGCGGACGCCCGACTACGAGCAGTACTTC.

This clonotype showed up just once. This chain uses TRBV19 with TRBJ1-1, with TRBD1 matching 7 bases. V shed 8 bases and J 5 bases; nucleotides not matched to a gene: 11. CDR3 length: 14 amino acids. From germline, CDR1 is LNHDA and CDR2 SQIVND (reference sequence). The CDR3, as DNA: TGTGCCAGTTCTCGGAGGCGACAGGGAACTGAAGCTTTCTTT. Its protein is CASSRRRQGTEAFF.

This clonotype has more than one count but fewer than ten. The CDR3 DNA is TGTGCCAGCAGTAAGACGTGGACAAGCACAGATACGCAGTATTTT. As protein: CASSKTWTSTDTQYF. This chain connects TRBV6-1 to TRBJ2-3, with D tentatively TRBD1 (5 bases). The CDR3 spans 15 residues. CDR1 is MNHNS, CDR2 SASEGT, per germline. The V end lost 5 bases, the J end lost 0 bases, and 12 bases lay between the germline ends.

The chain uses TRBV25-1 and TRBJ2-1; 8 bases map to TRBD2. V was pared by 2 bases and J by 2 bases, with 8 bases of the junction left unmatched. This CDR3 has 17 residues. Germline CDR1 is MGHDK and CDR2 is SYGVNS. The chain's CDR3 is CASSEIRRGVPYNEQFF. The DNA for the CDR3 is TGTGCCAGCAGTGAAATCCGGCGGGGGGTCCCCTACAATGAGCAGTTCTTC.

In this sample, this clonotype turned up a few times. CDR3 in DNA: TGCAGTGCTAGAGATCGCGTAGCGGAGACCCAGTACTTC. Translated, it gives CSARDRVAETQYF. The rearrangement links TRBV20-1 to TRBJ2-5; perhaps TRBD2 as D (5 bases). Germline values: CDR1 DFQATT, CDR2 SNEGSKA (reference sequence). This CDR3 contains 13 residues. The V and J ends lost 0 bases and 5 bases respectively, with 10 bases between them.

The rearrangement links TRBV19 to TRBJ1-2, with D uncertain. Germline assignment: CDR1 LNHDA and CDR2 SQIVND (reference sequence). With 2 bases removed from V and 3 bases from J, the gap between germline ends came to 10 bases. The CDR3 sequence is 14 residues long. The CDR3: CASSILDRYYGYTF. The DNA of the CDR3 is TGTGCCAGTAGTATATTGGACCGTTACTATGGCTACACCTTC.

J is TRBJ2-7 and V is TRBV7-2; TRBD2 matches 9 bases. V gave up 4 bases and J gave up 2 bases; unmatched junction bases: 6. The CDR3 contains 15 residues. Germline CDR1 SGHTA, CDR2 FQGNSA. The CDR3 nucleotides are TGTGCCAGCAGCTATACCCCTAGCGGGGCCTACGAGCAGTACTTC. Amino acids: CASSYTPSGAYEQYF.

As to this clonotype: Sequence at one end of the junction differs from germline and may be a read error. This rearrangement joins TRBV7-6 to TRBJ2-1; D not resolved. Germline CDR1 reads SGHVS; CDR2 reads FNYEAQ. This CDR3 spans 16 amino acids. CDR3 in DNA: TGTGCCAGCAGCTTAGCGCAAATAGCCTCCTACGATGAGCAGTTCTTC. It specifies CASSLAQIASYDEQFF.

This clonotype was counted only a few times. The rearrangement links TRBV28 to TRBJ1-2; D possibly corresponds to TRBD1 (5 bases). Looked up from germline, CDR1 is MDHEN and CDR2 is SYDVKM. V lost 6 bases, J lost 5 bases, and 16 bases lay in between. The CDR3 runs to 14 residues. This CDR3 is CASRGPMRPYGYTF. DNA for the CDR3: TGTGCCAGCAGGGGACCCATGAGGCCATATGGCTACACCTTC.

This clonotype was picked up a small number of times. Here the CDR3 reads CASSARFNQPQHF. The CDR3 nucleotides read TGTGCCAGCAGCGCCAGGTTCAATCAGCCCCAGCATTTT. The V gene is TRBV7-2, the J gene TRBJ1-5, with D hard to call. V was shortened by 5 bases and J by 3 bases, with 8 bases between the two germline ends. This CDR3 contains 13 residues. Germline V lookup: CDR1 SGHTA, CDR2 FQGNSA.

The chain recombines TRBV20-1 with TRBJ2-7; TRBD1 matches 7 bases. The CDR3 contains 15 residues. Germline lookup yields CDR1 DFQATT and CDR2 SNEGSKA (reference sequence). V shed 1 base, J shed 0 bases, and the junction held 6 bases outside the gene matches. The CDR3 protein is CSARGTGVSSYEQYF. CDR3 DNA sequence: TGCAGTGCTAGAGGGACAGGCGTGAGCTCCTACGAGCAGTACTTC.

The chain joins TRBV4-1 to TRBJ2-4, with D possibly TRBD2 on 5 matching bases. The CDR3 spans 13 residues. In germline, CDR1 is MGHRA, CDR2 YSYEKL. The germline V and J ends were trimmed by 6 bases and 9 bases, with 15 bases remaining between them. The CDR3 DNA reads TGCGCCAGCAGTCGTGAGCTGGGGAGCATTCAGTACTTC. Its protein is CASSRELGSIQYF.

This rearrangement joins TRBV13 to TRBJ1-6; D gene ambiguous. The CDR3 extends over 17 amino acids. V lost 8 bases, J lost 0 bases, and 17 bases lay in between. Germline CDR1 is PRHDT and CDR2 is FYEKMQ (reference sequence). CDR3 in DNA: TGTGCCAGCCGGCGGTGGCGAACCGGCTCCTATAATTCACCCCTCCACTTT. Its translation: CASRRWRTGSYNSPLHF.

A remark on this clonotype: A much bigger clone sits one base away, suggesting this may be a read error. The chain is built from TRBV24-1 and TRBJ2-3, with D possibly TRBD1 on 6 matching bases. The CDR3 has 15 residues. Germline values: CDR1 KGHDR, CDR2 SFDVKD. V was clipped by 5 bases and J by 6 bases, with 17 bases between them. The CDR3 coding sequence is TGTGCCACCAGTGTAGGGGGATCTAGTCATGATACGCAGTATTTT. It yields the protein CATSVGGSSHDTQYF.